This T cell receptor (beta chain) was recovered during a study of T cell clonotyping in hematopoietic cell transplantation. Overall study results and limits: At the given depth, recipient repertoires were over 97% de novo clonotypes. After transplant, recipient diversity fell while pathologically expanded clonotypes grew through day 180.

The CDR3 extends over 14 amino acids. Trimming removed 2 bases from V and 0 bases from J, with 5 bases in between. Germline V gives CDR1 LNHDA, CDR2 SQIVND (reference sequence). In regard to this clone: The target antigen is unknown.

Blood collection times were about day -28 and days 30, 100, 180 posttransplant. The method was immunoSEQ multiplex PCR; TCRdb's version includes in-frame clones alone and lacks a portion of them. The sample consists of fewer than 20,000 clones, under 90% of them appearing once. The TCR was taken from a male patient aged 55 to 69 who had an allogeneic stem cell transplant from a related donor, so the T cells may come from the graft donor. Some clones in this sample may be carry-over from other donors' samples. Material: PBMCs, obtained 100 days after allogeneic stem cell transplant. V and J are TRBV19 and TRBJ1-3, with D unresolved. The CDR3 sequence: CASSILSSGNTIYF. In nucleotides, the CDR3 is TGTGCCAGTAGTATACTGAGCTCTGGAAACACCATATATTTT.